In this sample, the clone carrying this T cell receptor (beta chain) turned up many times. Its cognate antigen is unknown. The data originate from a study of T-cell reconstitution after alpha-beta-depleted transplantation in children. The length of the CDR3 is 15 residues. Per the germline V gene, CDR1 is SGDLS and CDR2 is YYNGEE. The germline V and J ends were trimmed by 0 bases and 6 bases, with 15 bases remaining between them. Unique molecular identifiers featured in how the TCRbeta library was prepared. TCRdb redid the calling of the PCR reads with MiXCR, one entry per CDR3 protein. The repertoire includes 250,000 or so distinct CDR3 sequences, around 7.5% of them detected once, and just under 6.5% sits in the top ten. The study, taken as a whole, reports: Once a year had passed after transplant, T-cell counts and diversity came mostly from newly produced T cells. Roughly two months post-transplant, alpha-beta T cells reportedly originated from several hundred graft clones that had expanded. Surviving recipient T cells and thymic progenitors accounted for the high day-60 TCRbeta diversity observed in some patients.

The V call is TRBV9, the J call TRBJ2-5; TRBD1 or TRBD2 may be the D gene (6 bases each). Sequenced here: PBMCs, mostly from graft donor cells, sampled 180 days after TCRalphabeta/CD19-depleted stem cell transplant. This TCR was recovered from a male patient aged 5 to 17 who had a stem cell transplant for acute lymphoblastic leukemia, so the T cells may come from the graft donor. The CDR3 coding sequence is TGTGCCAGCAGCGTAGGAGGGGGGCGTGATAAGACCCAGTACTTC. It codes for CASSVGGGRDKTQYF.